Listed below are T cell receptor beta chains from one sample, sequenced in a study of prognosis after radiotherapy for stage I lung cancer. TCRdb reanalysed the multiplex PCR reads using MiXCR and keeps one entry per CDR3 protein. The profile covers more than 15,000 distinct CDR3 sequences, with over 15% appearing a single time and around 41% taken by the ten largest. The sequencing used PBMCs, collected before or after stereotactic body radiation therapy (not recorded which). The receptor set was obtained from a donor aged 50 or older with non-small cell lung cancer. Each CDR3 is given with its conserved first and last residue. The D gene is left open where the match is weak.

CDR3 | J | D | V
CASSSGLESYEQYF | TRBJ2-7 | TRBD2 | TRBV7-2
CASRVRGTGIGDTQYF | TRBJ2-3 | TRBD1 | TRBV6-1
CASSHGNSPLHF | TRBJ1-6 | - | TRBV7-2
CASSQVAGSEWF | TRBJ2-1 | - | TRBV3-1
CASSLVPQNNEKLFF | TRBJ1-4 | - | TRBV28
CASRHPGGSGPYNEQFF | TRBJ2-1 | - | TRBV19
CASSMTGEAYEQYF | TRBJ2-7 | TRBD1 | TRBV19
CASLVGGPDTQYF | TRBJ2-3 | - | TRBV11-2
CASSLAQGRQETQYF | TRBJ2-5 | - | TRBV7-9
CSVRKRGRDTEAFF | TRBJ1-1 | TRBD1 | TRBV29-1
CASSFAGAKETQYF | TRBJ2-5 | - | TRBV7-3
CSARVTGTSSYNSPLHF | TRBJ1-6 | - | TRBV20-1
CASSLPSGTEPYNEQFF | TRBJ2-1 | TRBD1 | TRBV5-4
CASSSQPGRTEAFF | TRBJ1-1 | - | TRBV7-2
CSARVGQGSYEQYF | TRBJ2-7 | TRBD1 | TRBV20-1
CASSMYGGSTDTQYF | TRBJ2-3 | - | TRBV19
CASSSLGLAGESDTQYF | TRBJ2-3 | TRBD2 | TRBV27
CASSGRDEQYF | TRBJ2-7 | - | TRBV2
CTSSLEWGTGANEKLFF | TRBJ1-4 | - | TRBV5-6
CSARDSSQGGQSNQPQHF | TRBJ1-5 | - | TRBV20-1
CASSEYLGTLQETQYF | TRBJ2-5 | - | TRBV2
CASSPPLRTVNEKLFF | TRBJ1-4 | - | TRBV7-9
CASSEIAGSNSPLHF | TRBJ1-6 | - | TRBV6-1
CASSQLTSGGPDTQYF | TRBJ2-3 | TRBD2 | TRBV11-2
CAWSVFGSLFF | TRBJ2-1 | - | TRBV30
CASRQINRGGREKLFF | TRBJ1-4 | TRBD1 | TRBV11-2
CASSALTGDEQFF | TRBJ2-1 | - | TRBV6-4
CASSLRQGGSGNTIYF | TRBJ1-3 | TRBD1 | TRBV5-1
CASSLGSSYNSPLHF | TRBJ1-6 | - | TRBV5-6
CASSGTGNTGGLFF | TRBJ2-2 | TRBD1 | TRBV12-3/TRBV12-4
CASSQLAGNTDTQYF | TRBJ2-3 | TRBD2 | TRBV3-1
CASSPSSRNEQFF | TRBJ2-1 | - | TRBV7-3
CASSNDRGRRSSYNEQFF | TRBJ2-1 | TRBD1 | TRBV7-3
CASSQDQAGIETQYF | TRBJ2-5 | - | TRBV3-1
CASKRGWGALAVDTQYF | TRBJ2-3 | - | TRBV6-1
CASGQGARETQYF | TRBJ2-5 | TRBD1 | TRBV11-3
CSAGDRVRSPLHF | TRBJ1-6 | TRBD1 | TRBV20-1
CASSLVAGSNNEQFF | TRBJ2-1 | - | TRBV7-2
CASSFTGSDTQYF | TRBJ2-3 | - | TRBV27
CASSTKGQGGYSPLHF | TRBJ1-6 | TRBD1 | TRBV19
CASSSRGGQETQYF | TRBJ2-5 | TRBD2 | TRBV27
CASSARSRGNEQFF | TRBJ2-1 | - | TRBV6-1
CAWSVGSTDTQYF | TRBJ2-3 | - | TRBV30
CASSRSRTSGGTTDTQYF | TRBJ2-3 | TRBD2 | TRBV4-1
CASSQDGSKALSYNEQFF | TRBJ2-1 | - | TRBV4-2
CASSLGGGSLGGYTF | TRBJ1-2 | - | TRBV7-2